This entry lists 7 T cell receptor beta chains sequenced from one sample in a study of blood T cell repertoires in COVID-19. Method: immunoSEQ multiplex PCR; TCRdb's copy keeps in-frame clones and lacks some. The repertoire consists of fewer than 200,000 clones, with roughly 80% occurring once and the leading ten covering around 6.9%. Sequencing used peripheral blood. These receptor sequences come from a man in his 60s with acute or convalescent COVID-19.

On this clone itself: One end of the junction does not line up with germline, which may come from a read error. This chain uses TRBV13 with TRBJ1-2; D is ambiguous. Germline V gene lookup returns CDR1 PRHDT and CDR2 FYEKMQ (reference sequence). CDR3 length: 13 amino acids. In nucleotides, the CDR3 is TGTGCCAGCAGCTCTCAAGGTCACTACGGCTACACCTTC. Encoded protein: CASSSQGHYGYTF.

The rearrangement joins TRBV25-1 to TRBJ1-3, with 8 bases fitting TRBD1. CDR3 length: 17 residues. Trimming took 2 bases from V and 0 from J; bases not matched to a gene: 6. CDR1 is MGHDK and CDR2 is SYGVNS in the germline V gene. DNA for the CDR3: TGTGCCAGCAGTGAAAGTCTGGACAGGGTCTCTGGAAACACCATATATTTT. The encoded protein is CASSESLDRVSGNTIYF.

The V gene is TRBV12-3 or TRBV12-4, the J gene TRBJ1-3; the D is unclear. The CDR3 has 12 amino acids. Trimming removed 2 bases from V and 7 bases from J, with 6 bases in between. This CDR3 reads CASSLPGNTIYF. The CDR3 nucleotides are TGTGCCAGCAGTTTACCGGGGAACACCATATATTTT.

The genes are TRBV4-1 and TRBJ1-1, with D maybe TRBD1 (6 bases). The CDR3 is 19 residues long. Trimming took 4 bases from V and 4 from J, leaving 28 bases between them. Germline-derived CDR1 and CDR2 are MGHRA and YSYEKL. The chain's CDR3 is CASSPFQLTGNFNSTEAFF. In DNA, the CDR3 is TGCGCCAGCAGCCCCTTCCAACTGACAGGTAATTTTAATAGCACTGAAGCTTTCTTT.

The DNA of the CDR3 is TGTGCCAGCAGCCAAGATCTGAGGGGCTACACCTTC. Amino acids: CASSQDLRGYTF. The chain links TRBV3-1 (or the pseudogene TRBV3-2) to TRBJ1-2, with unresolved D. This CDR3 has 12 amino acids. CDR1 LGHDT and CDR2 YNNKEL come from the germline V gene (reference sequence). Deletions cut 0 bases from V and 8 bases from J, with 7 bases between.

The genes are TRBV27 and TRBJ1-5; D remains unclear. CDR1 and CDR2 (germline): MNHEY, SMNVEV (reference sequence). The CDR3 length is 15 residues. Between the trimmed V and J ends, which lost 5 bases and 0 bases, there was a span of 11 bases. CDR3 DNA: TGTGCCAGCAGTCCCTACAGTAATAGCAATCAGCCCCAGCATTTT. Translating gives CASSPYSNSNQPQHF.

The CDR3 reads CASSYPGTGGTEAFF. CDR3 DNA: TGTGCCAGCAGTTACCCCGGGACAGGGGGCACTGAAGCTTTCTTT. The chain is built from TRBV6-6 and TRBJ1-1; TRBD1 agrees at 11 bases. The CDR3 consists of 15 residues. V lost 2 bases to trimming and J lost 4 bases; unmatched junction nucleotides: 3. CDR1 MNHNY and CDR2 SVGAGI come from the germline V gene (reference sequence).